The 10 T cell receptor beta chains below were found in one sample sequenced in a study of shared T cell receptors in the human thymus. Assay: immunoSEQ multiplex PCR; the TCRdb copy retains only in-frame clones and omits some. The data show some 720,000 clones, around 89% seen once. The same specimen was also included in a second study, on human thymus T cells.

Material: thymocytes. The source is a boy under two years old with a congenital heart defect.

This sequence joins TRBV2 and TRBJ2-2, with 7 bases aligning to TRBD2. CDR3 length: 18 residues. Trimming cost V 6 bases and J 3 bases; bases outside gene matches: 16. Germline V lookup: CDR1 SNHLY, CDR2 FYNNEI. The CDR3 nucleotides are TGTGCCAGCAGACCTACTAGCGTATCAAGGGCGGACACCGGGGAGCTGTTTTTT. It codes for CASRPTSVSRADTGELFF.

The rearrangement uses TRBV30 and TRBJ2-4; 9 bases are a match to TRBD2. Per germline, CDR1 GTSNPN and CDR2 SVGIG (reference sequence). This CDR3 spans 18 amino acids. J was trimmed by 1 base and V by 0 bases; bases with no gene match: 10. Written as DNA, the CDR3 is TGTGCCTGGAGTGTTGGGTTAGCGGGAGACGGGGCCAAAAACATTCAGTACTTC. Translation: CAWSVGLAGDGAKNIQYF.

The chain couples TRBV6-4 to TRBJ1-5; TRBD1 aligns across 9 bases. CDR3 length: 12 residues. Germline CDR1 reads MRHNA; CDR2 reads SNTAGT. Losses at the gene ends were 9 bases for V and 6 bases for J; bases not matched to a gene: 3. The DNA of the CDR3 is TGTGCCAGGGGACAGGGAATTCAGCCCCAGCATTTT. Amino acid sequence: CARGQGIQPQHF.

The chain joins TRBV6-1 to TRBJ1-2; 7 bases fit TRBD1. Germline V gives CDR1 MNHNS, CDR2 SASEGT. The CDR3 totals 16 residues. V shed 4 bases, J shed 0 bases, and the junction held 8 bases outside the gene matches. The CDR3 bases are TGTGCCAGCAGTGTCGGGACAGCCCATACTAACTATGGCTACACCTTC. Translating gives CASSVGTAHTNYGYTF.

This clone was counted a single time. This sequence joins TRBV7-2 and TRBJ2-3, with 14 bases identical to TRBD2. The CDR3 has 17 amino acids. Germline V lookup: CDR1 SGHTA, CDR2 FQGNSA. J was trimmed by 6 bases and V by 5 bases; bases with no gene match: 10. The CDR3, as DNA: TGTGCCAGCAGCGCGACTAGCGGGAGGGCCCCTCGGGATACGCAGTATTTT. This translates into CASSATSGRAPRDTQYF.

The chain employs TRBV30 and TRBJ2-7; TRBD2 matches 11 bases. This CDR3 has 15 residues. Trimming removed 3 bases from V and 2 bases from J; junction bases left unmatched: 6. Germline-derived CDR1 and CDR2 are GTSNPN and SVGIG (reference sequence). In nucleotides, the CDR3 is TGTGCCTGGAGCTACCTAGCGGGAGGCCCCTACGAGCAGTACTTC. This codes for CAWSYLAGGPYEQYF.

The rearrangement joins TRBV7-6 to TRBJ2-2; 9 bases are a match to TRBD2. Unmatched junction bases numbered 5, after V lost 4 bases and J lost 2 bases. The V gene's germline CDR1 is SGHVS and CDR2 FNYEAQ. The CDR3 consists of 16 residues. CDR3 residues: CASSSRLAVNTGELFF. For the CDR3, the DNA is TGTGCCAGCAGCTCACGACTAGCGGTTAACACCGGGGAGCTGTTTTTT.

This chain connects TRBV28 to TRBJ2-7; weak D call: TRBD1 (7 bases). Germline CDR1 reads MDHEN; CDR2 reads SYDVKM. The CDR3 has 14 amino acids. V gave up 5 bases and J gave up 5 bases, with 16 bases separating them. The CDR3 loop reads CASSEAGGFDEQYF. Here the CDR3 DNA reads TGTGCCAGCAGTGAGGCAGGGGGGTTCGACGAGCAGTACTTC.

This chain connects TRBV30 to TRBJ2-5, with D perhaps TRBD2 (6 bases). The CDR3 has 16 residues. Trimming took 2 bases from V and 4 from J, leaving 20 bases between them. Germline V gene data show CDR1 as GTSNPN and CDR2 as SVGIG (reference sequence). The CDR3 reads CAWSRQSGGFRETQYF. In nucleotides, the CDR3 is TGTGCCTGGAGTCGACAGAGTGGGGGGTTCAGAGAGACCCAGTACTTC.

The chain joins TRBV4-2 to TRBJ1-1, with D uncertain. This CDR3 region has 18 residues. Germline assignment: CDR1 LGHNA and CDR2 YNFKEQ. Trimming cost V 0 bases and J 2 bases, with 19 bases left between them. CDR3 DNA: TGTGCCAGCAGCCAAGACCCTCGGTTCGTCAGCGCCAACACTGAAGCTTTCTTT. This codes for CASSQDPRFVSANTEAFF.